This entry describes one T cell receptor beta chain. Its antigen is not yet known. Base qualities are not recorded, but no much larger clone differs from it by a single base. Genomic DNA was isolated using the Qiagen DNeasy kit from unsorted PBMCs as well as from negatively selected CD4+ and CD8+ fractions. TCR beta CDR3 regions were subjected to amplification by immunoSEQ multiplex PCR with primers that anneal to V and J segments. A synthetic immune receptor repertoire was used to minimize amplification bias, and any remaining bias was removed computationally after sequencing. The authors' analysis ran thus. Custom Python scripts were used to quantify repertoire diversity as the Shannon entropy index. Unsorted, CD4+ and CD8+ repertoires were analyzed separately, except in combined analyses where CD4+ and CD8+ sequences were merged in silico. Clonal expansion was defined as a frequency increase of at least 2-fold after treatment compared with C1D1, and clones undetected at baseline were assigned a pseudocount of 0.5. Clones with 0 or 1 copy at C1D1 were classified as singleton clones, and clones with 2 or more copies were classified as non-singleton clones. Clones expanded in unsorted samples were labelled as CD4+, CD8+ or unknown by matching protein sequences in sorted samples from the same patient. Wilcoxon tests on paired samples were used to test changes in diversity from C1D1 to C4D1. As stored in TCRdb, this immuneACCESS dataset retains in-frame rearrangements with V and J assigned. A fraction of the clones does not appear; measured against another copy, unresolved V genes explain less than half of the discrepancy, and the remainder lacks a known reason. V and J calls and clone size are those listed in that table; D and trimming were worked out from the DNA. In this sample the table shows about 64,000 clones, just over 90% of which occur a single time. 8% of the sample is in the top ten clones.

This specimen comes from a study of PD-1 blockade in classical Hodgkin lymphoma (dated by TCRdb to about 2020). Notes on the research overall: Nivolumab dosing was 3 mg/kg intravenously every 2 weeks, continuing until either disease progression or unacceptable toxicity. The study used TCR beta sequencing and CyTOF to define a peripheral blood immune signature of response to PD-1 blockade in classical Hodgkin lymphoma.

General conclusions and limits of the study: The study covered only a single clinical trial cohort, and the causes of the repertoire differences, possibly disease activity or prior therapy, were still not defined. Baseline TCR diversity was reported to be lower in newly diagnosed patients than in healthy donors and to be lower still in relapsed/refractory patients. Baseline diversity similar to that of newly diagnosed patients was observed in trial patients achieving complete response, whereas significantly lower diversity was observed in partial responders and progressors. A significant rise by C4D1 was seen in CD4+ but not CD8+ TCR diversity (p=0.0027 vs p=0.16), with the rise being most apparent in complete responders (p=0.02). Lower diversity was seen in patients whose nivolumab began less than 1 year after ASCT, and these patients were left out of later analyses so that immune reconstitution would not confound the results.

The time point label corresponds to: cycle 4 day 1 (C4D1), after more than five weeks of nivolumab. Relapse after autologous stem cell transplantation had occurred in all trial patients, and cohorts A, B and C were distinguished by prior brentuximab vedotin exposure. A total of 56 patients with relapsed/refractory classical Hodgkin lymphoma made up the trial cohort, and each patient's best overall response was complete response, partial response or progressive disease. Single-agent nivolumab was administered to trial patients in the multi-cohort phase II CheckMate 205 trial. An independent review committee assessed best overall response by applying the 2007 International Working Group response criteria. Trial PBMCs were collected immediately before nivolumab initiation (C1D1) and during therapy at cycle 2 day 1 and cycle 4 day 1. Peripheral blood was collected in 8 mL Vacutainer Cell Preparation Tubes, from which PBMCs were isolated by centrifugation and then cryopreserved.

V is trimmed back by 3 bases and J by 1 base, and the junction contains 1 base that no gene match accounts for. CDR1 MGHDK and CDR2 SYGVNS are derived from the germline V gene. The CDR3 runs 15 amino acids, cysteine and phenylalanine included. Just the 45-base CDR3 DNA is kept, in frame starting at base 1. The sequence joins TRBV25-1 to TRBJ2-3; 10 nucleotides in the junction match TRBD2. This clonotype was sampled from a human donor with classical Hodgkin lymphoma. The sequenced sample was peripheral blood mononuclear cells (PBMCs), obtained before the fourth cycle of nivolumab. The CDR3 protein is CASSELAGGTDTQYF. The DNA sequence is as follows: TGTGCCAGCAGTGAGCTAGCGGGGGGCACAGATACGCAGTATTTT.